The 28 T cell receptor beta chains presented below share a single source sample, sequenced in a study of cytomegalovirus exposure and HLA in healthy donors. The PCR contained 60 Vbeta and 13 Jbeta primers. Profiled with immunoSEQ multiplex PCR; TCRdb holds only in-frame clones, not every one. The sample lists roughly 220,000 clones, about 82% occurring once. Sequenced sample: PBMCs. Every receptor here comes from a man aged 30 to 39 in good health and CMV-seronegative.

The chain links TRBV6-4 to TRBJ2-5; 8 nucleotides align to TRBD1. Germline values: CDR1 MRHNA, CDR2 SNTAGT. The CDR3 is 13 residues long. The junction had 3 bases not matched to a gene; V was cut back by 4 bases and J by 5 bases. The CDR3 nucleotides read TGTGCCAGCAGTGGCGACAGGGGTGAGACCCAGTACTTC. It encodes CASSGDRGETQYF.

The chain's CDR3 is CASSGEVDQPQHF. As DNA, the CDR3 is TGTGCCAGCAGTGGAGAGGTAGATCAGCCCCAGCATTTT. This chain connects TRBV2 to TRBJ1-5; D is uncertain. Germline CDR1 reads SNHLY; CDR2 reads FYNNEI. The length of the CDR3 is 13 residues. The germline V and J ends were trimmed by 4 bases and 5 bases, with 9 bases remaining between them.

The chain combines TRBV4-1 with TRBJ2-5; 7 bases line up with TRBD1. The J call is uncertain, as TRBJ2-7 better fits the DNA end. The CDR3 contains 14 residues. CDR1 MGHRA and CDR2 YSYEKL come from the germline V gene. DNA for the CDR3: TGCGCCAGCAGCCAAACGGGACAGTCCTACGAGCAGTACTTC. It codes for CASSQTGQSYEQYF.

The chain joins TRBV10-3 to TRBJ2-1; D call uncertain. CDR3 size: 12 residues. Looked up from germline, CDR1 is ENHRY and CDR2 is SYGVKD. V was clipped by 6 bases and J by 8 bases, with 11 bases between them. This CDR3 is CAISDWKDEQFF. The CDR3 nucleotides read TGTGCCATCAGCGACTGGAAGGATGAGCAGTTCTTC.

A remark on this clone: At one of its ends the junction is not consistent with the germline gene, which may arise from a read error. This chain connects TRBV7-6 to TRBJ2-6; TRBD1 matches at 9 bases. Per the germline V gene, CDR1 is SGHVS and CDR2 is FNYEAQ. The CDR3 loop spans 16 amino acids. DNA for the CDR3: TGTGCCAGCAGCGGTCAACAGGGGGCGGGGGCCAGCGTCCTGACTTTC. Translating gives CASSGQQGAGASVLTF.

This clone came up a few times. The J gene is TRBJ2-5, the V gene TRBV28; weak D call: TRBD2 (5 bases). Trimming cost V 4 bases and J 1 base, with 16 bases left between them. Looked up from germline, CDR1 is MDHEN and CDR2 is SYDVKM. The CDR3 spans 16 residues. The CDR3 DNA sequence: TGTGCCAGCAGTTCTAGTATGAGGACTGTCCAAGAGACCCAGTACTTC. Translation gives CASSSSMRTVQETQYF.

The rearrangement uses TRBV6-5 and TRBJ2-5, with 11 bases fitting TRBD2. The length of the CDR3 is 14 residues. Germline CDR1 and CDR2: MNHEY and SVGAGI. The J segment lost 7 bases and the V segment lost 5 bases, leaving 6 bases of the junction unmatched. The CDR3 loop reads CASSIAGGRGTQYF. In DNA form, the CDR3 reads TGTGCCAGCAGTATAGCGGGGGGGCGTGGGACCCAGTACTTC.

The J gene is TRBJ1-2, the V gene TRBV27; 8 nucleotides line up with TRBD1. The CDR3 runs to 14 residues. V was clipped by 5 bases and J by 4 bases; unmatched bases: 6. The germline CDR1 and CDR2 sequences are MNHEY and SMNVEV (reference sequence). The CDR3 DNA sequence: TGTGCCAGCAGTGGACAGGGTTCCCTCTATGGCTACACCTTC. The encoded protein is CASSGQGSLYGYTF.

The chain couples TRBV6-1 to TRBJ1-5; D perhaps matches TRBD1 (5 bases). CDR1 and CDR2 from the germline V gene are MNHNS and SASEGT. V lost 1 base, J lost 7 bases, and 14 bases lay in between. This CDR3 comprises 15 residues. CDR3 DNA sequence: TGTGCCAGCAGTGAAGGGGGGGGACCGCTCCAGCCCCAGCATTTT. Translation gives CASSEGGGPLQPQHF.

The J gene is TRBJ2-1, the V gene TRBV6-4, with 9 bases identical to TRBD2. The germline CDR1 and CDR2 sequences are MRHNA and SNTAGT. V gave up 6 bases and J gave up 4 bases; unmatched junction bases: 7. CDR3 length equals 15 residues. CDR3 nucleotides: TGTGCCAGCAGCCGTAGCGGGGGCGTATACAATGAGCAGTTCTTC. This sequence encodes CASSRSGGVYNEQFF.

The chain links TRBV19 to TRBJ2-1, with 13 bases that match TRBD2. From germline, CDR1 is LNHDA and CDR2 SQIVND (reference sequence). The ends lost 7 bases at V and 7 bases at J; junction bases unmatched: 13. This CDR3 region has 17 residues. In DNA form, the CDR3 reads TGTGCCAGTACCTTGACTAGCGGGGGGCCCCCGGGGAATGAGCAGTTCTTC. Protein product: CASTLTSGGPPGNEQFF.

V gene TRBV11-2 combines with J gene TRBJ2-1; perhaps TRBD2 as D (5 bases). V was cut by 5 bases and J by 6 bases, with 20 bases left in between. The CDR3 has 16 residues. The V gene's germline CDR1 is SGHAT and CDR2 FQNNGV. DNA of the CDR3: TGTGCCAGCAGCCAGGAACTTCTAGCTAGTGGCAATGAGCAGTTCTTC. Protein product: CASSQELLASGNEQFF.

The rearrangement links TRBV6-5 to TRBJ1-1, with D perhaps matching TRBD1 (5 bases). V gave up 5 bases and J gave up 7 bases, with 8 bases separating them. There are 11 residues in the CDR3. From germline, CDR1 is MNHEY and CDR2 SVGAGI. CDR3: CASSTGGEAFF. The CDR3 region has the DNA TGTGCCAGCAGTACGGGGGGTGAAGCTTTCTTT.

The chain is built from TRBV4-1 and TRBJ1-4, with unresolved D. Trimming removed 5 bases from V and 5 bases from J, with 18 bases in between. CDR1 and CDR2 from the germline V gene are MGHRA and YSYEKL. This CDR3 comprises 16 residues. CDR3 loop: CASSDGAPVLNEKLFF. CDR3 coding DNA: TGCGCCAGCAGCGATGGAGCGCCCGTCTTGAATGAAAAACTGTTTTTT.

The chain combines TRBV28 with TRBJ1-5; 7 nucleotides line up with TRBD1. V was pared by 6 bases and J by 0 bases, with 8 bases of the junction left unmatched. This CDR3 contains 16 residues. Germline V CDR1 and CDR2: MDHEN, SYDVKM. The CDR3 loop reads CASSLGTVYSNQPQHF. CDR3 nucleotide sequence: TGTGCCAGCAGCCTCGGGACAGTATATAGCAATCAGCCCCAGCATTTT. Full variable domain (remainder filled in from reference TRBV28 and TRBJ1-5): DVKVTQSSRYLVKRTGEKVFLECVQDMDHENMFWYRQDPGLGLRLIYFSYDVKMKEKGDIPEGYSVSREKKERFSLILESASTNQTSMYLCASSLGTVYSNQPQHFGDGTRLSIL.

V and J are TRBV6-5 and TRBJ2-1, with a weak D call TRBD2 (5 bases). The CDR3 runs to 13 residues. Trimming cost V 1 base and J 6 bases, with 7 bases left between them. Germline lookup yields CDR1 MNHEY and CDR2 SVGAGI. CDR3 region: CASSYYGGNEQFF. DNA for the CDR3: TGTGCCAGCAGTTACTATGGAGGCAATGAGCAGTTCTTC.

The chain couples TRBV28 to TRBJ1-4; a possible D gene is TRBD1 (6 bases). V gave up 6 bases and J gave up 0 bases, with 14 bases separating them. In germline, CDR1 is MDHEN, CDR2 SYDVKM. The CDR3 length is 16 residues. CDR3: CASSSTGPATNEKLFF. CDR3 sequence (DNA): TGTGCCAGCAGCTCAACAGGGCCAGCAACTAATGAAAAACTGTTTTTT.

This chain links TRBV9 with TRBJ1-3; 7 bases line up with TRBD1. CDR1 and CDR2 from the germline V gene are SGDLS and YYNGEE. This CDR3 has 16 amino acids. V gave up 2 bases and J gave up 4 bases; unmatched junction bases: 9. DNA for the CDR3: TGTGCCAGCAGCGTCCGACGACAGGGTACCGGAAACACCATATATTTT. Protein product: CASSVRRQGTGNTIYF.

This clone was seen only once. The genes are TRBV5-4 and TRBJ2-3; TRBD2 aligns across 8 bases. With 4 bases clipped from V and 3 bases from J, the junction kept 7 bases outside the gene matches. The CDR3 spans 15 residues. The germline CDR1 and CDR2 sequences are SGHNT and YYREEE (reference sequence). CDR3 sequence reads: CASSPGLAGTDTQYF. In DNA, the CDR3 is TGTGCCAGCAGCCCCGGACTAGCTGGAACAGATACGCAGTATTTT.

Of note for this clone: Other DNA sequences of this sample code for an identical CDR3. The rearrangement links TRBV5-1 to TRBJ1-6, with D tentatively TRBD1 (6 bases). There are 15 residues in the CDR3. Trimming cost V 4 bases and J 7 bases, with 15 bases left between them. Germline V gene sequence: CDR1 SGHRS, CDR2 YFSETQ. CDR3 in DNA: TGCGCCAGCAGCCCGGATGGACAGCGCAATTCACCCCTCCACTTT. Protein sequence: CASSPDGQRNSPLHF.

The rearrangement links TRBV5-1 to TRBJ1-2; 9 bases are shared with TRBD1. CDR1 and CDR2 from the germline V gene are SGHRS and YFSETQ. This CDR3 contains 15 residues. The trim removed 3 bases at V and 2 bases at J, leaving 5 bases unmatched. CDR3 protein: CASSSAGTGNYGYTF. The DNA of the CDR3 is TGCGCCAGCAGCTCCGCCGGGACAGGGAACTATGGCTACACCTTC.

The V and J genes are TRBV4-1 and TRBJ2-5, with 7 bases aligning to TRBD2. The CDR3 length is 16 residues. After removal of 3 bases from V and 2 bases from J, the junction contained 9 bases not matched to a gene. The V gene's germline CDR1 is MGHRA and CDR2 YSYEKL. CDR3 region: CASSQITGLMQETQYF. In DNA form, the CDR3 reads TGCGCCAGCAGCCAGATAACGGGACTAATGCAAGAGACCCAGTACTTC.

The CDR3 region is CASSLITGGLSQPQHF. CDR3 nucleotides: TGTGCCAGCAGTTTAATAACAGGGGGACTGAGTCAGCCCCAGCATTTT. This sequence joins TRBV28 and TRBJ1-5; 8 bases agree with TRBD1. CDR3 length: 16 amino acids. Germline V gene sequence: CDR1 MDHEN, CDR2 SYDVKM. Unmatched junction bases numbered 9, after V lost 2 bases and J lost 6 bases.

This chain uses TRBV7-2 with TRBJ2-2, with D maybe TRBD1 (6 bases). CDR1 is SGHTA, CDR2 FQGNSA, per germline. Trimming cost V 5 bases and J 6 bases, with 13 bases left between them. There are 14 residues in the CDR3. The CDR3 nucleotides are TGTGCCAGCAGCAGTCGGGCAGGGGCCGGGGAGCTGTTTTTT. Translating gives CASSSRAGAGELFF.

The DNA of the CDR3 is TGTGCCAGCAGCGTAGGGACAGGGTGGGCAGATACGCAGTATTTT. This sequence encodes CASSVGTGWADTQYF. This chain links TRBV9 with TRBJ2-3, with 8 nucleotides matching TRBD1. This CDR3 comprises 15 residues. Per germline, CDR1 SGDLS and CDR2 YYNGEE. V shed 0 bases, J shed 4 bases, and the junction held 4 bases outside the gene matches.

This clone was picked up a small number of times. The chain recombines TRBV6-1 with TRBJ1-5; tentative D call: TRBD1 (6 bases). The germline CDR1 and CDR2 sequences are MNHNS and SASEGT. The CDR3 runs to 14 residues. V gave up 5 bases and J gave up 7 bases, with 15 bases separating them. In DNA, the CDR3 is TGTGCCAGCAGTAGCAGGGGTTACGAACAGCCCCAGCATTTT. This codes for CASSSRGYEQPQHF.

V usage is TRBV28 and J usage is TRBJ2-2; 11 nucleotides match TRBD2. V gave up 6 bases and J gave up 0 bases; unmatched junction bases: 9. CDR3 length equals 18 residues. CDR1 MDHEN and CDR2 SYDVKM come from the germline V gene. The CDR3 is CASSPLAGGLPNTGELFF. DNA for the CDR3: TGTGCCAGCAGCCCTCTAGCGGGGGGACTCCCGAACACCGGGGAGCTGTTTTTT.

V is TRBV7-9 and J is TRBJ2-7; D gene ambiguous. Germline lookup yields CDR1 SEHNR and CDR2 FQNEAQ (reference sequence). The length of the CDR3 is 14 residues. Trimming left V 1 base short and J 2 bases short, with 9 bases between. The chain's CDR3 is CASSLDLSTYEQYF. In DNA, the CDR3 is TGTGCCAGCAGCTTAGACCTAAGCACCTACGAGCAGTACTTC.